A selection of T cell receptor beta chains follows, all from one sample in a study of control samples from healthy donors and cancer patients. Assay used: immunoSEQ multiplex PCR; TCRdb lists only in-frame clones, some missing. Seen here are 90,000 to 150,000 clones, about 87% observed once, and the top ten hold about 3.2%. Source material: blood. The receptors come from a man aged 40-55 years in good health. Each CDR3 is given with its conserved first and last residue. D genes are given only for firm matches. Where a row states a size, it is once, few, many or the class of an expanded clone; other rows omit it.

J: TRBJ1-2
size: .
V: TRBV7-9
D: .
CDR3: CASSLALGYGYTF
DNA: TGTGCCAGCAGCTTAGCGTTGGGCTATGGCTACACCTTC

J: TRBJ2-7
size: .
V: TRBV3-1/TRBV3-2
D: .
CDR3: CASSLTSYEQYF
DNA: TGTGCCAGCAGCTTAACTAGCTACGAGCAGTACTTC

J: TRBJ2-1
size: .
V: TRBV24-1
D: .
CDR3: CATSDWREQFF
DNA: TGTGCCACCAGTGATTGGCGTGAGCAGTTCTTC

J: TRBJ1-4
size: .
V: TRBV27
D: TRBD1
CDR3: CASSLYGTATNEKLFF
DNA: TGTGCCAGCAGTTTATACGGGACAGCAACTAATGAAAAACTGTTTTTT

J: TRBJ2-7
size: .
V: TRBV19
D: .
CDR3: CASSIGTATYEQYF
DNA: TGTGCCAGTAGTATCGGGACGGCCACCTACGAGCAGTACTTC

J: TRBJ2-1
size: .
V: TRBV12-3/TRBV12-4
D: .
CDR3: CASVDPRWDEQFF
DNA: TGTGCCAGCGTGGACCCCCGGTGGGATGAGCAGTTCTTC

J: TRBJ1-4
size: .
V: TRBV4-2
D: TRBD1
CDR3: CASSQDRGQNEKLFF
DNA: TGTGCCAGCAGCCAAGACAGGGGGCAGAATGAAAAACTGTTTTTT

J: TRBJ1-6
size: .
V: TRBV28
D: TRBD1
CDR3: CASSPGVTGAKNSPLHF
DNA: TGTGCCAGCAGTCCAGGAGTGACAGGGGCCAAAAATTCACCCCTCCACTTT

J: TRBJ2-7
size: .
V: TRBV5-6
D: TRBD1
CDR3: CASSWDRSYEQYF
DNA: TGTGCCAGCAGCTGGGACAGGAGTTACGAGCAGTACTTC

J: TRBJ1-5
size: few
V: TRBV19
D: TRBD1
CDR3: CASSNRGGQPQHF
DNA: TGTGCCAGTAGTAACAGGGGGGGTCAGCCCCAGCATTTT

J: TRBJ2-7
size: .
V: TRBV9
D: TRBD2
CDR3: CASSATSGGINEQYF
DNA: TGTGCCAGCAGCGCTACTAGCGGGGGGATCAACGAGCAGTACTTC

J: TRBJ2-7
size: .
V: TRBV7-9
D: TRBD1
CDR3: CASSQTGTHEQYF
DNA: TGTGCCAGCAGCCAGACAGGGACCCACGAGCAGTACTTC

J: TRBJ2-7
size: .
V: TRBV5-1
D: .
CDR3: CASSRWGASEQYF
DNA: TGCGCCAGCAGCCGTTGGGGGGCGAGCGAGCAGTACTTC

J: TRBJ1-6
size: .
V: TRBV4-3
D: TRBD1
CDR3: CASSQDGGQGNSPLHF
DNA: TGCGCCAGCAGCCAAGATGGGGGACAGGGTAATTCACCCCTCCACTTT

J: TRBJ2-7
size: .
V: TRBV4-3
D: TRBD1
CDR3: CASSQLPGQAYEQYF
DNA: TGCGCCAGCAGCCAACTACCGGGACAGGCCTACGAGCAGTACTTC

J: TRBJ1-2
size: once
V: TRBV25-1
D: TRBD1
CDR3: CASRGQSNYGYTF
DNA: TGTGCCAGCAGGGGACAGAGTAACTATGGCTACACCTTC

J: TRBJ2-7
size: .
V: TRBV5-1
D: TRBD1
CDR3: CASSLKGGQGNYEQYF
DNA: TGCGCCAGCAGCTTGAAAGGGGGACAGGGGAACTACGAGCAGTACTTC

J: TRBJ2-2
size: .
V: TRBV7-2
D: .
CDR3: CASSLGISTGELFF
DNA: TGTGCCAGCAGCTTAGGTATCTCCACCGGGGAGCTGTTTTTT

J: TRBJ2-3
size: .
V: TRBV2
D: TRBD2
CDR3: CATGLADTDTQYF
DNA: TGTGCCACCGGACTAGCGGACACAGATACGCAGTATTTT

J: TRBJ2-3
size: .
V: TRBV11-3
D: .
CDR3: CASSSHLGADTQYF
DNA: TGTGCCAGCAGCTCCCACCTAGGGGCAGATACGCAGTATTTT

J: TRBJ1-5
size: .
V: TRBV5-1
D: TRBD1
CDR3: CASSLAGGGNQPQHF
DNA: TGCGCCAGCAGCTTGGCAGGGGGGGGCAATCAGCCCCAGCATTTT

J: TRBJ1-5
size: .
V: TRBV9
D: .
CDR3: CASSVDSNLGQPQHF
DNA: TGTGCCAGCAGCGTAGATTCGAACTTGGGTCAGCCCCAGCATTTT

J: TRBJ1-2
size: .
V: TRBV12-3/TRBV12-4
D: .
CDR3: CASLMGGYGYTF
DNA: TGTGCCAGCTTAATGGGGGGATATGGCTACACCTTC

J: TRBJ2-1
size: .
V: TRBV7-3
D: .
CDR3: CASSLSTGYYNEQFF
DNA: TGTGCCAGCAGCTTAAGCACAGGGTACTACAATGAGCAGTTCTTC

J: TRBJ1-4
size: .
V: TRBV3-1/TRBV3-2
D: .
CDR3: CASSQGFQGWEKLFF
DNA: TGTGCCAGCAGCCAAGGTTTTCAGGGTTGGGAAAAACTGTTTTTT

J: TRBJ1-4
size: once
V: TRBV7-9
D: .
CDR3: CASSSSGVGKLFF
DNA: TGTGCCAGCAGCTCGTCCGGCGTGGGGAAACTGTTTTTT

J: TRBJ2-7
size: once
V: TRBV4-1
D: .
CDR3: CASSPTGYEQYF
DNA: TGCGCCAGCAGCCCAACGGGTTACGAGCAGTACTTC

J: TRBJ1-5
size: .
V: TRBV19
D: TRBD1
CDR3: CASKVRTGDQPQHF
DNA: TGTGCCAGTAAGGTCCGAACAGGGGATCAGCCCCAGCATTTT

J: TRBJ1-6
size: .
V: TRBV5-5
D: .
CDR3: CASSLATGTANSPLHF
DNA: TGTGCCAGCAGCTTGGCCACGGGGACCGCCAATTCACCCCTCCACTTT

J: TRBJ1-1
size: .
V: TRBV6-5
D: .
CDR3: CASSYKGSETEAFF
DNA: TGTGCCAGCAGTTACAAGGGTAGTGAAACTGAAGCTTTCTTT

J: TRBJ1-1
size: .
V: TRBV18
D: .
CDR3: CASSPPMANTEAFF
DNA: TGTGCCAGCTCACCACCGATGGCGAACACTGAAGCTTTCTTT

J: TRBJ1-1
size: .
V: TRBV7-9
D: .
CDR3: CASSPFAGGPLSTEAFF
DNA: TGTGCCAGCAGCCCATTCGCCGGGGGACCCTTGAGCACTGAAGCTTTCTTT

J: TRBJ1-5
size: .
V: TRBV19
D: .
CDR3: CASKSGHPSNQPQHF
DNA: TGTGCCAGTAAGTCGGGACACCCTAGCAATCAGCCCCAGCATTTT

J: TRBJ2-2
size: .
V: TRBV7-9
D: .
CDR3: CASSYASTGELFF
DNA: TGTGCCAGCAGCTACGCAAGCACCGGGGAGCTGTTTTTT

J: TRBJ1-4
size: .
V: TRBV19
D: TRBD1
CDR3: CATKDRGGTNEKLFF
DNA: TGTGCCACCAAGGACAGGGGTGGTACTAATGAAAAACTGTTTTTT

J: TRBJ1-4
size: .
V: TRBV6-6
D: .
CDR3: CASSYSLGGSEKLFF
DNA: TGTGCCAGCAGTTACTCGTTGGGAGGGAGTGAAAAACTGTTTTTT

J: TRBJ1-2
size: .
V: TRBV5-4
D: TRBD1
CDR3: CASSGGTGGYYGYTF
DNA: TGTGCCAGCAGCGGGGGGACAGGGGGATACTATGGCTACACCTTC